The 31 T cell receptor beta chains given below trace back to one sample, sequenced in a study of Ad26.COV2.S vaccination and SARS-CoV-2 variants. Repertoires were generated with immunoSEQ multiplex PCR, while TCRdb's copy carries only in-frame clones and drops some. Here the sample spans some 290,000 clones, about 82% being singletons. Treatment specified: over 15 received Ad26.COV2.S at low or high dose, single or two shots; about 5 received placebo; per-sample allocation not given. Sampling happened 63 days after the first vaccine or placebo injection. Specimen: peripheral blood, collected in a trial of Ad26.COV2.S vaccine versus placebo. These receptors were obtained from a person aged 18-65 years who received the Ad26.COV2.S COVID-19 vaccine or a placebo.

CDR3: CASSSNGPLGTEAFF. CDR3 DNA: TGTGCCAGTAGTAGTAACGGTCCTCTGGGGACTGAAGCTTTCTTT. The gene calls are TRBV19 and TRBJ1-1, with D unresolved. The CDR3 is made up of 15 amino acids. CDR1 is LNHDA and CDR2 is SQIVND in the germline V gene (reference sequence). The germline V and J ends were trimmed by 4 bases and 5 bases, with 17 bases remaining between them.

The genes are TRBV5-1 and TRBJ1-1; TRBD1 is a possible D gene (5 bases). Looked up from germline, CDR1 is SGHRS and CDR2 is YFSETQ. Trimming took off 0 bases at V and 1 base at J, with 10 bases between the two ends. This CDR3 has 15 amino acids. For the CDR3, the DNA is TGCGCCAGCAGCTTGGCGGTAACAGGGAACACTGAAGCTTTCTTT. It encodes CASSLAVTGNTEAFF.

The CDR3 is CASSDLIAGGDEQFF. The DNA of the CDR3 is TGTGCCAGCAGTGATCTAATAGCGGGGGGTGATGAGCAGTTCTTC. The chain combines TRBV2 with TRBJ2-1, with 10 bases aligning to TRBD2. From germline, CDR1 is SNHLY and CDR2 FYNNEI. The CDR3 consists of 15 residues. V shed 3 bases, J shed 8 bases, and the junction held 7 bases outside the gene matches.

This clone turned up a few times. The chain carries TRBV10-1 and TRBJ2-5; D is uncertain. The germline V gene encodes CDR1 WNHNN and CDR2 SYGVQD (reference sequence). The V gene lost 0 bases and the J gene lost 7 bases, with 12 bases spanning the gap. This CDR3 has 14 amino acids. The CDR3 sequence: CASSESTDGRTQYF. Written as DNA, the CDR3 is TGCGCCAGCAGTGAGTCGACTGACGGTAGGACCCAGTACTTC.

J is TRBJ2-7 and V is TRBV6-5; D possibly corresponds to TRBD1 (6 bases). Between the trimmed V and J ends, which lost 5 bases and 0 bases, there was a span of 11 bases. The CDR3 totals 14 residues. CDR1 MNHEY and CDR2 SVGAGI come from the germline V gene. This CDR3 is CASSQQGLSYEQYF. Written as DNA, the CDR3 is TGTGCCAGCAGTCAACAGGGTCTCTCCTACGAGCAGTACTTC.

V is TRBV27 and J is TRBJ1-2; D perhaps matches TRBD1 (5 bases). Germline lookup yields CDR1 MNHEY and CDR2 SMNVEV (reference sequence). The CDR3 has 13 amino acids. CDR3 loop: CAWDGFLNYGYTF. CDR3 sequence (DNA): TGTGCATGGGACGGATTCCTTAACTATGGCTACACCTTC.

The chain recombines TRBV10-2 with TRBJ2-7; no definite D call. The CDR3 is 16 amino acids. Germline V CDR1 and CDR2: WSHSY, SAAADI. Trimming took off 0 bases at V and 2 bases at J, with 14 bases between the two ends. CDR3 region: CASSESLSRVTYEQYF. The CDR3 region has the DNA TGCGCCAGCAGTGAGTCCCTATCCCGGGTTACCTACGAGCAGTACTTC.

The chain joins TRBV5-5 to TRBJ2-3, with 15 nucleotides matching TRBD2. CDR1 and CDR2 from the germline V gene are SGHKS and YYEKEE (reference sequence). V gave up 0 bases and J gave up 6 bases; unmatched junction bases: 5. The CDR3 consists of 17 residues. The CDR3 coding sequence is TGTGCCAGCAGCTTGGGCGGACTAGCGGGGGGGCAGGATACGCAGTATTTT. Its protein product is CASSLGGLAGGQDTQYF. Supplemented by reference TRBV5-5 and TRBJ2-3, the full variable domain reads DAGVTQSPTHLIKTRGQQVTLRCSPISGHKSVSWYQQVLGQGPQFIFQYYEKEERGRGNFPDRFSARQFPNYSSELNVNALLLGDSALYLCASSLGGLAGGQDTQYFGPGTRLTVL.

This clone appeared once. This chain uses TRBV4-2 with TRBJ1-2; 7 bases are shared with TRBD1. This CDR3 region has 15 residues. Germline loops: CDR1 LGHNA, CDR2 YNFKEQ. V lost 0 bases to trimming and J lost 2 bases; unmatched junction nucleotides: 3. As DNA, the CDR3 is TGTGCCAGCAGCCAAGAAAAGGGGGCGAACTATGGCTACACCTTC. This encodes CASSQEKGANYGYTF.

The rearrangement links TRBV5-1 to TRBJ1-2, with 7 bases matching TRBD1. Germline V lookup: CDR1 SGHRS, CDR2 YFSETQ. Trimming cost V 5 bases and J 11 bases; bases outside gene matches: 18. CDR3 length: 15 residues. CDR3 residues: CASREGTGQSMTYTF. In DNA, the CDR3 is TGCGCCAGCAGAGAGGGGACGGGACAGTCGATGACTTACACCTTC.

The chain recombines TRBV6-5 with TRBJ1-6; the match to TRBD1 covers 9 bases. Losses at the gene ends were 2 bases for V and 10 bases for J; bases not matched to a gene: 3. In germline, CDR1 is MNHEY, CDR2 SVGAGI. CDR3 length: 14 amino acids. CDR3: CASSYQDRGSPLHF. Here the CDR3 DNA reads TGTGCCAGCAGTTACCAGGACAGGGGATCACCCCTCCACTTT.

The CDR3: CAIRLTETLSSGYTF. The CDR3 DNA reads as TGTGCCATCAGGTTGACTGAGACTCTCTCTTCTGGCTACACCTTC. The chain couples TRBV10-3 to TRBJ1-2; the D is unclear. The CDR3 is made up of 15 amino acids. Trimming took 6 bases from V and 7 from J, leaving 21 bases between them. The germline CDR1 and CDR2 sequences are ENHRY and SYGVKD.

The gene calls are TRBV2 and TRBJ2-7; possibly TRBD1 or TRBD2 for D (6 bases each). The CDR3 covers 14 residues. CDR1 and CDR2 from the germline V gene are SNHLY and FYNNEI. Trimming removed 10 bases from V and 0 bases from J, with 16 bases in between. The CDR3 loop is CATTIGGSSYEQYF. For the CDR3, the DNA is TGTGCCACTACTATAGGGGGGAGCTCCTACGAGCAGTACTTC.

About this clone itself: The junction differs from germline at one of its ends, possibly a read error. The chain has TRBV9 and TRBJ2-7, with TRBD1 identical over 8 bases. Germline CDR1 SGDLS, CDR2 YYNGEE. The CDR3 totals 17 residues. CDR3 in amino acids: CASSDVRFQGAMGRLSF. The CDR3 DNA is TGTGCCAGCAGCGACGTTCGATTCCAGGGGGCGATGGGTCGTCTGTCCTTC.

The J gene is TRBJ2-1, the V gene TRBV25-1; 9 bases are shared with TRBD1. J lost 8 bases, V lost 9 bases, and 11 bases had no gene match. CDR1 is MGHDK and CDR2 is SYGVNS in the germline V gene. The CDR3 is made up of 14 amino acids. The DNA for the CDR3 is TGTGCCAGTCCGGACAGGGGCTTCGTCTATGAGCAGTTCTTC. Translated: CASPDRGFVYEQFF. Using reference TRBV25-1 and TRBJ2-1 for the parts outside the CDR3, the full variable domain is EADIYQTPRYLVIGTGKKITLECSQTMGHDKMYWYQQDPGMELHLIHYSYGVNSTEKGDLSSESTVSRIRTEHFPLTLESARPSHTSQYLCASPDRGFVYEQFFGPGTRLTVL.

The V and J genes are TRBV11-2 and TRBJ1-2; 11 bases align to TRBD1. The CDR3 loop spans 14 amino acids. The J segment lost 8 bases and the V segment lost 3 bases, leaving 5 bases of the junction unmatched. Germline CDR1 reads SGHAT; CDR2 reads FQNNGV. The CDR3 bases are TGTGCCAGCAGCTTCGGGACAGGGGGGGAAGGCTACACCTTC. Its translation: CASSFGTGGEGYTF.

This clone was observed once. The genes are TRBV5-5 and TRBJ1-1, with D possibly matching TRBD1 (5 bases). Deletions cut 4 bases from V and 7 bases from J, with 14 bases between. The CDR3 sequence is 13 residues long. CDR1 and CDR2 (germline): SGHKS, YYEKEE (reference sequence). The CDR3 coding sequence is TGTGCCAGCAGCCCCCGGGGGGGGGATGAAGCTTTCTTT. It yields the protein CASSPRGGDEAFF.

V usage is TRBV28 and J usage is TRBJ2-7, with 9 bases fitting TRBD1. Germline assignment: CDR1 MDHEN and CDR2 SYDVKM. V was pared by 6 bases and J by 2 bases, with 8 bases of the junction left unmatched. CDR3 length equals 15 residues. Here the CDR3 reads CASRYRDRAPYEQYF. The CDR3 region has the DNA TGTGCCAGCAGGTACCGGGACAGGGCCCCCTACGAGCAGTACTTC.

The V gene is TRBV11-3, the J gene TRBJ2-5; weak D call: TRBD1 (5 bases). The germline gives CDR1 SGHNT, CDR2 YENEEA. Trimming removed 3 bases from V and 4 bases from J, with 18 bases in between. The CDR3 has 16 amino acids. The CDR3 coding sequence is TGTGCCAGCAGCTTTCTGGCAGGGCCACCGGGAGAGACCCAGTACTTC. Encoded protein: CASSFLAGPPGETQYF.

The chain has TRBV5-1 and TRBJ2-3; no clear D. Trimming removed 5 bases at V and 0 bases at J, with 4 bases between. The CDR3 sequence is 12 residues long. Germline CDR1 reads SGHRS; CDR2 reads YFSETQ. This CDR3 is CASRESTDTQYF. The CDR3 DNA sequence: TGCGCCAGCAGGGAGAGCACAGATACGCAGTATTTT.

The genes are TRBV30 and TRBJ1-5; D ambiguous. The CDR3 extends over 14 amino acids. Trimming pared 6 bases from V and 5 bases from J, leaving 17 bases between. The V gene's germline CDR1 is GTSNPN and CDR2 SVGIG (reference sequence). The chain's CDR3 is CACRRRGADQPQHF. CDR3 in DNA: TGTGCCTGTCGTCGGCGGGGAGCGGATCAGCCCCAGCATTTT.

This rearrangement joins TRBV5-5 to TRBJ1-3; perhaps TRBD1 as D (5 bases). Germline CDR1 reads SGHKS; CDR2 reads YYEKEE (reference sequence). V lost 5 bases to trimming and J lost 2 bases, with 14 bases between them. CDR3 size: 15 residues. The CDR3 here is CASRAGTYAGNTIYF. The CDR3, as DNA: TGTGCCAGCAGAGCCGGGACTTACGCTGGAAACACCATATATTTT. Looking up the rest from reference TRBV5-5 and TRBJ1-3 gives the full variable domain: DAGVTQSPTHLIKTRGQQVTLRCSPISGHKSVSWYQQVLGQGPQFIFQYYEKEERGRGNFPDRFSARQFPNYSSELNVNALLLGDSALYLCASRAGTYAGNTIYFGEGSWLTVV.

This clone was found once. The gene calls are TRBV5-1 and TRBJ1-2; no clear D gene. The V end lost 4 bases, the J end lost 7 bases, and 20 bases lay between the germline ends. CDR1 and CDR2 (germline): SGHRS, YFSETQ. This CDR3 has 15 amino acids. CDR3 residues: CASSPALGGSAGYTF. In DNA form, the CDR3 reads TGCGCCAGCAGCCCGGCTTTAGGAGGGTCCGCTGGCTACACCTTC.

The CDR3 DNA is TGTGCCAGCAGCCAAGATAGAGCCGCTACGCAGTATTTT. Its protein product is CASSQDRAATQYF. The chain combines TRBV4-2 with TRBJ2-3; D is uncertain. Trimming cost V 0 bases and J 8 bases, with 9 bases left between them. Germline V gives CDR1 LGHNA, CDR2 YNFKEQ. The CDR3 loop spans 13 amino acids.

V gene TRBV28 combines with J gene TRBJ1-1, with D unclear. CDR1 MDHEN and CDR2 SYDVKM come from the germline V gene. This CDR3 spans 13 amino acids. The V gene lost 2 bases and the J gene lost 5 bases, with 9 bases spanning the gap. CDR3 nucleotide sequence: TGTGCCAGCAGTTTAACGATTTCTACTGAAGCTTTCTTT. As protein: CASSLTISTEAFF. The full variable domain, its missing parts supplied by reference TRBV28 and TRBJ1-1, is DVKVTQSSRYLVKRTGEKVFLECVQDMDHENMFWYRQDPGLGLRLIYFSYDVKMKEKGDIPEGYSVSREKKERFSLILESASTNQTSMYLCASSLTISTEAFFGQGTRLTVV.

The rearrangement links TRBV5-4 to TRBJ2-1; TRBD2 matches at 13 bases. The CDR3 consists of 15 residues. After removal of 7 bases from V and 6 bases from J, the junction contained 7 bases not matched to a gene. The germline V gene has CDR1 SGHNT and CDR2 YYREEE (reference sequence). DNA for the CDR3: TGTGCCAGCGCCCCACTAGCGGGGGGGAGCAATGAGCAGTTCTTC. Protein product: CASAPLAGGSNEQFF.

The chain's CDR3 is CASSSRGTGFGYTF. The CDR3 bases are TGTGCCAGCAGCTCCCGCGGGACAGGGTTCGGCTACACCTTC. The genes are TRBV11-3 and TRBJ1-2; 9 bases are a match to TRBD1. The CDR3 runs 14 residues. The J segment lost 8 bases and the V segment lost 4 bases, leaving 8 bases of the junction unmatched. CDR1 SGHNT and CDR2 YENEEA come from the germline V gene. The full variable domain, with the rest looked up from reference TRBV11-3 and TRBJ1-2, is EAGVVQSPRYKIIEKKQPVAFWCNPISGHNTLYWYLQNLGQGPELLIRYENEEAVDDSQLPKDRFSAERLKGVDSTLKIQPAELGDSAVYLCASSSRGTGFGYTFGSGTRLTVV.

This chain uses TRBV9 with TRBJ1-1, with no clear D. Germline CDR1 SGDLS, CDR2 YYNGEE. The CDR3 runs to 16 residues. V was shortened by 3 bases and J by 0 bases, with 15 bases between the two germline ends. CDR3 loop: CASSGSSRVVNTEAFF. The CDR3 DNA follows: TGTGCCAGCAGCGGGAGTAGTAGGGTAGTGAACACTGAAGCTTTCTTT.

This chain connects TRBV5-5 to TRBJ2-7; TRBD1 matches 7 bases. Looked up from germline, CDR1 is SGHKS and CDR2 is YYEKEE (reference sequence). Trimming at V came to 3 bases and at J to 5 bases, leaving 8 bases not matched to a gene. CDR3 size: 14 residues. CDR3 nucleotides: TGTGCCAGCAGCTCCGACAGGGTTCGGAACGAGCAGTACTTC. This gives the protein CASSSDRVRNEQYF.

V is TRBV10-2 and J is TRBJ1-4; D is unresolved. In germline, CDR1 is WSHSY, CDR2 SAAADI. V lost 3 bases and J lost 6, with 14 bases in between. The CDR3 consists of 15 residues. The CDR3 nucleotides read TGCGCCAGCAGTGACCGGCCTGACGGCGATGAAAAACTGTTTTTT. Its protein product is CASSDRPDGDEKLFF.

The chain has TRBV6-6 and TRBJ2-7; the match to TRBD2 covers 12 bases. Germline CDR1 reads MNHNY; CDR2 reads SVGAGI (reference sequence). V was pared by 4 bases and J by 2 bases, with 6 bases of the junction left unmatched. CDR3 length equals 16 residues. The CDR3 region has the DNA TGTGCCAGCAGTTTGGGACTAGCGGGCGCTACCTACGAGCAGTACTTC. Encoded protein: CASSLGLAGATYEQYF.